One sample yielded the 21 T cell receptor beta chains listed below, sequenced in a study of T cells in tumors and immune-related adverse events. The method was immunoSEQ multiplex PCR; TCRdb's version includes in-frame clones alone and lacks a portion of them. The table records roughly 24,000 clones, approximately 90% of them present only once. The sequencing used lymph node tissue, collected from a patient treated with anti-PD-1 therapy. The receptor set was obtained from a female donor with metastatic renal cell carcinoma.

The chain is built from TRBV27 and TRBJ1-2; 7 bases match TRBD1. Per the germline V gene, CDR1 is MNHEY and CDR2 is SMNVEV (reference sequence). The CDR3 length is 13 residues. After removal of 2 bases from V and 3 bases from J, the junction contained 0 bases not matched to a gene. The CDR3 here is CASSLQGDYGYTF. CDR3 sequence (DNA): TGTGCCAGCAGTTTACAGGGGGACTATGGCTACACCTTC.

The chain carries TRBV2 and TRBJ1-6; the D gene is possibly TRBD1 (5 bases). Germline V gene lookup returns CDR1 SNHLY and CDR2 FYNNEI. Trimming removed 4 bases at V and 7 bases at J, with 8 bases between. The CDR3 is made up of 13 amino acids. CDR3 coding DNA: TGTGCCAGCAGTGTTGGGGCCAATTCACCCCTCCACTTT. As protein: CASSVGANSPLHF.

This chain uses TRBV30 with TRBJ1-1, with D possibly being TRBD1 (6 bases). Germline lookup yields CDR1 GTSNPN and CDR2 SVGIG (reference sequence). The V end lost 4 bases, the J end lost 7 bases, and 13 bases lay between the germline ends. The CDR3 has 12 residues. CDR3 in amino acids: CAWKGGWGEAFF. Written as DNA, the CDR3 is TGTGCCTGGAAAGGGGGTTGGGGTGAAGCTTTCTTT.

This chain connects TRBV19 to TRBJ2-6, with D hard to call. The germline V gene encodes CDR1 LNHDA and CDR2 SQIVND (reference sequence). Trimming shortened V by 9 bases and J by 2 bases, and 8 bases separated the two germline ends. This CDR3 has 13 residues. CDR3 in amino acids: CASTWAGANVLTF. In nucleotides, the CDR3 is TGTGCCAGCACGTGGGCTGGGGCCAACGTCCTGACTTTC. Full variable domain (rest looked up from reference TRBV19 and TRBJ2-6): DGGITQSPKYLFRKEGQNVTLSCEQNLNHDAMYWYRQDPGQGLRLIYYSQIVNDFQKGDIAEGYSVSREKKESFPLTVTSAQKNPTAFYLCASTWAGANVLTFGAGSRLTVL.

The V and J genes are TRBV5-6 and TRBJ1-6, with 8 nucleotides matching TRBD1. CDR1 SGHDT and CDR2 YYEEEE come from the germline V gene. Unmatched junction bases numbered 11, after V lost 5 bases and J lost 13 bases. The CDR3 length is 14 residues. This chain's CDR3 is CASRAGTGLFPLHF. For the CDR3, the DNA is TGTGCCAGCAGAGCCGGGACAGGACTTTTTCCCCTCCACTTT.

V and J are TRBV2 and TRBJ2-3; D might be TRBD1 or TRBD2, each matching 5 bases. The CDR3 runs to 13 residues. V shed 4 bases and J shed 3 bases, with 8 bases lying between them. CDR1 and CDR2 from the germline V gene are SNHLY and FYNNEI. The CDR3 sequence is CASSGWGTDTQYF. In DNA form, the CDR3 reads TGTGCCAGCAGTGGCTGGGGGACAGATACGCAGTATTTT. Using reference TRBV2 and TRBJ2-3 for the parts outside the CDR3, the full variable domain is EPEVTQTPSHQVTQMGQEVILRCVPISNHLYFYWYRQILGQKVEFLVSFYNNEISEKSEIFDDQFSVERPDGSNFTLKIRSTKLEDSAMYFCASSGWGTDTQYFGPGTRLTVL.

The genes are TRBV7-8 and TRBJ1-1; TRBD1 matches 8 bases. Trimming took 5 bases from V and 7 from J; bases not matched to a gene: 24. Germline assignment: CDR1 SGHVS and CDR2 FQNEAQ. The CDR3 runs 19 residues. Here the CDR3 DNA reads TGTGCCAGCAGCCGGACAGGGTTTTGGGCAGCTAGGAGTTACTTTGAAGCTTTCTTT. This sequence encodes CASSRTGFWAARSYFEAFF.

This sequence joins TRBV19 and TRBJ2-1; D possibly matches TRBD1 or TRBD2 (5 bases each). The CDR3 is made up of 15 amino acids. With 4 bases removed from V and 3 bases from J, the gap between germline ends came to 13 bases. CDR1 is LNHDA and CDR2 is SQIVND in the germline V gene (reference sequence). The CDR3, as DNA: TGTGCCAGTAGTACCTCCGGGACCCTCTACAATGAGCAGTTCTTC. This codes for CASSTSGTLYNEQFF.

The chain has TRBV4-1 and TRBJ1-1; possible D gene TRBD1, 5 bases. The CDR3 totals 13 residues. V was clipped by 0 bases and J by 4 bases, with 6 bases between them. Per germline, CDR1 MGHRA and CDR2 YSYEKL. The CDR3 loop is CASSQDRGTEAFF. For the CDR3, the DNA is TGCGCCAGCAGCCAAGATAGGGGCACTGAAGCTTTCTTT.

The chain recombines TRBV27 with TRBJ1-4, with D tentatively TRBD1 (6 bases). From germline, CDR1 is MNHEY and CDR2 SMNVEV (reference sequence). Trimming cost V 2 bases and J 14 bases, with 12 bases left between them. This CDR3 contains 12 residues. CDR3: CASSLPRGRLFF. In DNA, the CDR3 is TGTGCCAGCAGTTTACCCAGGGGTCGGCTGTTTTTT.

In DNA form, the CDR3 reads TGCGCCAGCAGCTTTGGACTAGCGGGAAATGAGCAGTTCTTC. Translated, it gives CASSFGLAGNEQFF. This chain uses TRBV5-1 with TRBJ2-1; TRBD2 matches 12 bases. Trimming at V came to 2 bases and at J to 7 bases, leaving 1 base not matched to a gene. The CDR3 contains 14 residues. Germline V lookup: CDR1 SGHRS, CDR2 YFSETQ.

The V call is TRBV28, the J call TRBJ1-2; no clear D gene. Germline CDR1 is MDHEN and CDR2 is SYDVKM. The CDR3 spans 16 residues. Trimming pared 5 bases from V and 0 bases from J, leaving 16 bases between. The CDR3 region has the DNA TGTGCCAGCAGTCTTCCGGGTCGATTTTCTAACTATGGCTACACCTTC. Protein product: CASSLPGRFSNYGYTF.

The rearrangement links TRBV7-2 to TRBJ2-5; D gene ambiguous. The V end was cut by 1 base, the J end by 3 bases, with 6 bases between. The CDR3 totals 13 residues. Per germline, CDR1 SGHTA and CDR2 FQGNSA. This CDR3 is CASSLVVKETQYF. CDR3 in DNA: TGTGCCAGCAGCTTAGTAGTCAAAGAGACCCAGTACTTC.

The chain uses TRBV4-1 and TRBJ2-7, with D maybe TRBD1 (5 bases). The CDR3 has 14 amino acids. Trimming took off 1 base at V and 3 bases at J, with 10 bases between the two ends. Germline V lookup: CDR1 MGHRA, CDR2 YSYEKL. CDR3 in DNA: TGCGCCAGCAGCCAAGGACAGATCGGCTACGAGCAGTACTTC. Its translation: CASSQGQIGYEQYF.

The chain employs TRBV21-1 and TRBJ1-5; the table's TRBD1 call for D was not verified on the DNA. TRBV21-1 constitutes a pseudogene. The CDR3 is 18 residues long. The CDR3 DNA reads as TGTGCCAGCAGCAAAGAAGTCAGGGACAGGAATGGGATCCAGCCCCAGCATTTT. The encoded protein is CASSKEVRDRNGIQPQHF.

This rearrangement joins TRBV30 to TRBJ2-5; no firm D call. V was clipped by 1 base and J by 0 bases, with 9 bases between them. This CDR3 region has 14 residues. CDR1 and CDR2 from the germline V gene are GTSNPN and SVGIG (reference sequence). The CDR3 nucleotides read TGTGCCTGGAGTGCTAATAGGGACCAAGAGACCCAGTACTTC. It is translated as CAWSANRDQETQYF. Full variable domain (rest looked up from reference TRBV30 and TRBJ2-5): SQTIHQWPATLVQPVGSPLSLECTVEGTSNPNLYWYRQAAGRGLQLLFYSVGIGQISSEVPQNLSASRPQDRQFILSSKKLLLSDSGFYLCAWSANRDQETQYFGPGTRLLVL.

The V gene is TRBV10-1, the J gene TRBJ2-5, with a tentative D call TRBD2 (6 bases). The CDR3 covers 14 residues. V lost 4 bases, J lost 4 bases, and 13 bases lay in between. Germline V gives CDR1 WNHNN, CDR2 SYGVQD (reference sequence). CDR3 bases: TGCGCCAGCAGTGGGAGGGCCGAGATAGAGACCCAGTACTTC. Amino acid sequence: CASSGRAEIETQYF.

The chain joins TRBV14 to TRBJ1-1; D remains ambiguous. This CDR3 comprises 13 residues. Germline lookup yields CDR1 SGHDN and CDR2 FVKESK. With 5 bases removed from V and 0 bases from J, the gap between germline ends came to 7 bases. The CDR3 loop is CASSDGMNTEAFF. For the CDR3, the DNA is TGTGCCAGCAGCGACGGGATGAACACTGAAGCTTTCTTT.

The CDR3 sequence is CASSLFGPKGGKLFF. In nucleotides, the CDR3 is TGTGCCAGCAGTTTATTCGGACCTAAGGGGGGAAAACTGTTTTTT. The J gene is TRBJ1-4, the V gene TRBV27; tentative D call: TRBD1 (6 bases). The CDR3 totals 15 residues. The ends were cut back, 1 base at V and 10 bases at J, with 16 bases in the middle. The germline V gene encodes CDR1 MNHEY and CDR2 SMNVEV (reference sequence).

The rearrangement uses TRBV10-3 and TRBJ2-1, with 7 bases lining up with TRBD2. This CDR3 is built from 15 residues. CDR1 and CDR2 from the germline V gene are ENHRY and SYGVKD. Germline trimming cut 4 bases from V and 1 base from J; bases unmatched to any gene: 4. The CDR3 region has the DNA TGTGCCATCAGTGTTGCTAGCGGATCCTACAATGAGCAGTTCTTC. Translation: CAISVASGSYNEQFF.

The chain couples TRBV5-5 to TRBJ2-7; TRBD1 aligns across 9 bases. The J segment lost 3 bases and the V segment lost 4 bases, leaving 5 bases of the junction unmatched. The CDR3 covers 14 residues. CDR1 and CDR2 (germline): SGHKS, YYEKEE (reference sequence). DNA of the CDR3: TGTGCCAGCAGCCGCCGGGACAGGGACTACGAGCAGTACTTC. As protein: CASSRRDRDYEQYF.